The TCR beta chain under discussion was sequenced for a study of cytomegalovirus exposure and HLA in healthy donors. Study background: In a later analysis, it was reported that the approximately 120 validation repertoires had been produced on the same platform as the 670 or so repertoires belonging to the first cohort.

Only a few counts were recorded for this clone. Clones were sequenced by immunoSEQ multiplex PCR, and TCRdb holds only the in-frame ones, with some missing. The sample has around 240,000 clones; nearly 90% are singletons. CDR3 length: 12 residues. Trimming removed 4 bases from V and 0 bases from J, with 6 bases in between. CDR1 and CDR2 from the germline V gene are GTSNPN and SVGIG (reference sequence). The sequencing sample was made of PBMCs. The sequence was obtained from a woman between 18 and 29 years old in good health and CMV-seronegative. The chain is built from TRBV30 and TRBJ1-1, with no clear D. CDR3 residues: CAWTFMNTEAFF. The CDR3 nucleotides are TGTGCCTGGACGTTTATGAACACTGAAGCTTTCTTT.